The clone carrying this T cell receptor beta chain showed up many times. A single record per CDR3 protein comes from TCRdb applying MiXCR to the 5' RACE reads. In the table there are about 96,000 distinct CDR3 sequences, 15% to 20% of which are singletons. From germline, CDR1 is MNHEY and CDR2 SMNVEV (reference sequence). The CDR3 loop spans 13 amino acids. Unmatched junction bases numbered 5, after V lost 4 bases and J lost 5 bases. This sample is part of a study of T cells of healthy individuals. The sequence was obtained from a human donor in good health. The chain has TRBV27 and TRBJ2-7; 7 bases align to TRBD1. The CDR3: CASSSLQGNEQYF. The CDR3 coding sequence is TGTGCCAGCAGTTCCCTACAGGGGAACGAGCAGTACTTC.